The clone carrying this TCR beta chain showed up many times. Time point in this sample: patch test 1, 2 weeks after DPC sensitization. As for treatment: therapeutic diphenylcyclopropenone sensitization with weekly scalp DPC. The sample originates from a study of human T cells and chemical hapten exposure. Overall study: Investigators sensitized approximately 2 cm by approximately 2 cm of upper inner arm skin with 2% DPC.

V shed 1 base and J shed 0 bases, with 9 bases lying between them. This CDR3 region has 16 residues. Germline lookup yields CDR1 MGHRA and CDR2 YSYEKL. TCRdb called the RACE reads again in MiXCR, with one record for every CDR3 protein. Of 370,000 or so distinct CDR3 sequences listed, around 5% are singletons. The chain recombines TRBV4-1 with TRBJ1-4, with D unresolved. Specimen: whole blood, collected in connection with sensitization to the hapten diphenylcyclopropenone (DPC). This clonotype was obtained from a woman between 50 and 59 years old with alopecia areata. Some clones in this sample may be carry-over from other donors' samples. The CDR3 protein is CASSQVEKPTNEKLFF. Written as DNA, the CDR3 is TGCGCCAGCAGCCAAGTCGAGAAACCAACTAATGAAAAACTGTTTTTT.